This T cell receptor beta chain comes out of a study of T cells and Merkel cell carcinoma outcomes. Whole-study findings and limits: Merkel cell carcinoma outcomes were reportedly predicted by repertoire and T-cell density.

This clone was found a few times. The antigen remains undetermined. Only in-frame clones appear in the TCRdb table, and some are missing; sequencing was by immunoSEQ multiplex PCR. Of 750 to 950 clones in the sample, 90% are singletons; the top ten hold 5% to 6.5%. The CDR3 consists of 14 residues. Between the trimmed V and J ends, which lost 3 bases and 5 bases, there was a span of 13 bases. The germline V gene has CDR1 KGHSH and CDR2 LQKENI. The receptor comes from a human donor with Merkel cell carcinoma. The rearrangement links TRBV18 to TRBJ2-5; possibly TRBD1 for D (5 bases). The sample consisted of tumor tissue from Merkel cell carcinoma. CDR3 sequence (DNA): TGTGCCAGCTCACCGTGGACAAAGAGGGAGACCCAGTACTTC. It translates to CASSPWTKRETQYF.